This T cell receptor beta chain was identified in a study of T cell repertoires in cytomegalovirus infection. Broader study findings: The study found HLA-C-restricted CMV-specific TCR beta clonotypes dominating the ex vivo response.

The table lists this clonotype with a few counts. Its target is unknown. TCRdb processed the reads anew with MiXCR; each CDR3 protein has one entry. The sample includes around 320,000 distinct CDR3 sequences, 8% to 9.5% of them seen just once. The ends were cut back, 2 bases at V and 7 bases at J, with 21 bases in the middle. The CDR3 consists of 17 residues. The germline gives CDR1 GTSNPN, CDR2 SVGIG (reference sequence). This clonotype originated in a human donor in good health (CMV status not recorded). Some clones in this sample may be carry-over from other donors' samples. Sequencing was done on a sample of PBMCs. The gene calls are TRBV30 and TRBJ1-6; a weak D match, TRBD1 (5 bases). Written as DNA, the CDR3 is TGTGCCTGGAGTATCTCTTATCCCGGGACGGCAAATTCACCCCTCCACTTT. Protein: CAWSISYPGTANSPLHF.